This TCR beta chain was retrieved from a study of tumor-infiltrating lymphocytes in primary liver carcinoma. This clonotype has only a few counts. At one boundary the junction diverges from the germline segment, which might be a read error. Starting material of about 0.45 ug total RNA yielded TCR beta cDNA via a constant-region primer. Libraries for TCR beta were built through three nested multiplex PCR rounds, which together made up a slightly modified ARM-PCR procedure. TCRdb re-analysed the multiplex PCR reads in MiXCR, keeping a single row per CDR3 protein. The sample yields tens of thousands of distinct CDR3 sequences, 60% to 80% seen once. Between 20 and 30 mg of unsorted bulk tissue served as the source from which RNA and DNA were co-extracted. The sequence came from a man aged 35-49 years with primary liver carcinoma and hepatitis B virus infection. Sequences were obtained from liver tumor tissue from sampling region 5. Subset: tumor region T5, tumor centre.

The CDR3 DNA reads as TGTGCCAGCAGTGAAGGGTGGGGAGGCCAGCTCCAGCATTTT. This codes for CASSEGWGGQLQHF. The chain recombines TRBV6-1 with TRBJ1-5; D is unresolved. The CDR3 is made up of 14 amino acids. Germline CDR1 is MNHNS and CDR2 is SASEGT.